The entry below describes one T cell receptor (beta chain). Its matching antigen is unknown. These data originate in a study of T cell repertoires in cytomegalovirus infection. Study as a whole: Through public TCR beta signatures, both CMV infection and matching HLA type were indicated.

MiXCR was run by TCRdb on the reads, yielding one entry per CDR3 protein. Seen here are about 250,000 distinct CDR3 sequences, approximately 17% observed once, and the top ten hold more than 45%. The V and J ends lost 6 bases and 2 bases, in that order; junction bases with no gene match: 7. CDR1 is MNHEY, CDR2 SVGEGT, per germline. This CDR3 has 14 residues. General study results and limits: Summed frequency of shared TCR beta families picked out CMV carriers who also had the relevant HLA. CMV-specific TCR beta clonotypes restricted by HLA-C dominated the ex vivo response.

The receptor's source is a human donor in good health (CMV status not recorded). Some clones in this sample may be carry-over from other donors' samples. The sample consisted of CD8+ T cells from PBMCs. The chain joins TRBV6-2 or TRBV6-3 to TRBJ2-7, with TRBD1 identical over 7 bases. The CDR3 loop is CASSDREPAYEQYF. The CDR3 DNA reads as TGTGCCAGCAGCGACAGGGAGCCGGCCTACGAGCAGTACTTC.